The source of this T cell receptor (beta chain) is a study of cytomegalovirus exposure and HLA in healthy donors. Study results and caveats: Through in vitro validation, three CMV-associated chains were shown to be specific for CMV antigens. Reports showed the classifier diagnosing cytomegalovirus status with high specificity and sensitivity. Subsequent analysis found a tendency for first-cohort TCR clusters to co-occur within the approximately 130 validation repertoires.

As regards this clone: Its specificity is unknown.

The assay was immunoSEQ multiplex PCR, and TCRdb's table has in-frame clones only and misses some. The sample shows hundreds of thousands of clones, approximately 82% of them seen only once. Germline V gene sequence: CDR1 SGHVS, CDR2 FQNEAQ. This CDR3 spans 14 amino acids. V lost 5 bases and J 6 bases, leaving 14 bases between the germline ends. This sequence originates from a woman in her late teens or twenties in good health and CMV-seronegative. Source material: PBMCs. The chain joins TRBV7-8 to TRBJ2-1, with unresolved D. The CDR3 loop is CASSLMDYGNEQFF. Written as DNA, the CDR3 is TGTGCCAGCAGCCTTATGGATTATGGCAATGAGCAGTTCTTC.